The text below deals with one T cell receptor beta chain. Profiled with immunoSEQ multiplex PCR; TCRdb holds only in-frame clones, not every one. The table includes approximately 25,000 clones, around 90% detected once. This record belongs to a study of blood T cell repertoires in COVID-19. The germline gives CDR1 SGHDT, CDR2 YYEEEE. CDR3 length equals 16 residues. Germline trimming cut 5 bases from V and 0 bases from J; bases unmatched to any gene: 10. J is TRBJ2-5 and V is TRBV5-6, with 7 bases matching TRBD1. The sequencing sample was made of peripheral blood. The sequence derives from a man aged 50-59 years with active COVID-19. Here the CDR3 reads CASSLGGASYQETQYF. CDR3 in DNA: TGTGCCAGCAGTCTAGGGGGCGCTTCTTACCAAGAGACCCAGTACTTC.